The clone carrying this TCR beta chain was detected once. What it recognizes is unknown. The data originate from a study of a mutant IDH1 vaccine in newly diagnosed glioma. Study-level information: Earlier treatment was radiotherapy, temozolomide, or both, with most getting both. Visit V12 happened at week 35; visit V13 happened at week 47.

Study-wide findings and caveats: Vaccine-induced immune responses occurred in less than 95% of patients.

V lost 6 bases, J lost 4 bases, and 15 bases lay in between. The V gene's germline CDR1 is LNHNV and CDR2 YYDKDF (reference sequence). There are 14 residues in the CDR3. Repertoires were generated with immunoSEQ multiplex PCR, while TCRdb's copy carries only in-frame clones and drops some. The data contain approximately 33,000 clones, 65% to 85% of them seen just once; the ten biggest clones take up over 7.5%. The time point: week 47, end of study. The vaccine gave 300 ug of a 20-mer mutant IDH1 peptide subcutaneously per dose. In weeks 1, 3, 5, 7, 11, 15, 19 and 23, patients were vaccinated. Sequenced here: PBMCs, sampled from a glioma patient whose treatment included an IDH1 peptide vaccine. The clonotype comes from a man aged 35-49 years with glioma. The rearrangement uses TRBV15 and TRBJ1-1, with D tentatively TRBD1 (6 bases). The CDR3 loop is CATRGGGASTEAFF. CDR3 sequence (DNA): TGTGCCACCAGAGGCGGGGGGGCTAGCACTGAAGCTTTCTTT.